Listed below are T cell receptor beta chains from one sample, sequenced in a study of blood T cell repertoires in COVID-19. Using immunoSEQ multiplex PCR, the repertoire was profiled, and TCRdb retains in-frame clones only, with some absent. The sample has 240,000 or so clones; roughly 86% are singletons. The sequenced sample was PBMCs or T cells enriched from blood (not recorded which). These receptors all come from a woman in her fifties or sixties who had recovered from COVID-19. CDR3s include the opening cysteine and the closing phenylalanine or tryptophan. D genes are given only for firm matches. Clone size is given for some rows only: seen once, a few or many times, or a class if the clone is expanded.

clone_size	j_call	d_call	v_call	cdr3_aa	cdr3_nt
-	TRBJ2-1	TRBD2	TRBV6-5	CASSSHRLAEQFF	TGTGCCAGCAGTTCCCACCGACTAGCGGAGCAGTTCTTC
-	TRBJ2-1	-	TRBV7-9	CASRLKMDVEQFF	TGTGCCAGCAGACTAAAGATGGATGTTGAGCAGTTCTTC
-	TRBJ1-1	-	TRBV30	CAWSLTGANTEAFF	TGTGCCTGGAGTTTGACAGGAGCCAACACTGAAGCTTTCTTT
-	TRBJ1-1	-	TRBV7-6	CASSLGRGNTEAFF	TGTGCCAGCAGCTTAGGCAGGGGGAACACTGAAGCTTTCTTT
-	TRBJ1-6	-	TRBV6-4	CASSDSGDSPLHF	TGTGCCAGCAGTGACTCAGGGGATTCACCCCTCCACTTT
-	TRBJ1-3	-	TRBV7-9	CASSLAQPRGGNTIYF	TGTGCCAGCAGCTTAGCACAACCCCGTGGCGGAAACACCATATATTTT
once	TRBJ1-1	-	TRBV15	CATSTDRRGAGLLNTEAFF	TGTGCCACTAGCACCGACCGACGCGGGGCCGGACTGCTGAACACTGAAGCTTTCTTT
few	TRBJ1-1	-	TRBV6-8	CASRHHRQTPNTEAFF	TGTGCCAGCAGACACCATAGACAGACCCCGAACACTGAAGCTTTCTTT
-	TRBJ2-1	-	TRBV7-6	CASSLSREPSNEQFF	TGTGCCAGCAGCTTATCCAGGGAACCCTCAAATGAGCAGTTCTTC
few	TRBJ2-7	TRBD2	TRBV6-5	CASKREGSSYEQYF	TGTGCCAGCAAACGGGAGGGGAGCTCCTACGAGCAGTACTTC
-	TRBJ2-7	TRBD2	TRBV19	CASSMSSGSYEQYF	TGTGCCAGTAGTATGTCTAGCGGGAGCTACGAGCAGTACTTC
-	TRBJ1-2	TRBD1	TRBV6-5	CASSRDSTYGYTF	TGTGCCAGCAGCCGGGACAGCACCTATGGCTACACCTTC
-	TRBJ2-7	TRBD1	TRBV15	CATSTPGTAFYEQYF	TGTGCCACCAGCACCCCAGGGACAGCATTTTACGAGCAGTACTTC
-	TRBJ1-5	-	TRBV5-8	CASRDPTVYSNQPQHF	TGTGCCAGCAGGGACCCGACAGTCTATAGCAATCAGCCCCAGCATTTT
once	TRBJ1-4	TRBD1	TRBV6-1	CASSEEWTGREKLFF	TGTGCCAGCAGTGAAGAGTGGACAGGGAGAGAAAAACTGTTTTTT
-	TRBJ1-2	TRBD1	TRBV3-1/TRBV3-2	CASSRRAGQGSSTF	TGTGCCAGCAGCCGTAGGGCGGGACAGGGTAGTAGCACCTTC
-	TRBJ1-1	-	TRBV7-3	CASSFQSTGNTEAFF	TGTGCCAGCAGCTTCCAATCGACAGGGAACACTGAAGCTTTCTTT